Sequencing of this TCR beta chain was carried out in a study of T-cell reconstitution after alpha-beta-depleted transplantation in children. Preparing the TCRbeta library involved the use of unique molecular identifiers. TCRdb processed the PCR reads anew with MiXCR; each CDR3 protein has one entry. The table shows 300,000 to 400,000 distinct CDR3 sequences, with 15% to 20% occurring only once. Losses at the gene ends were 4 bases for V and 15 bases for J; bases not matched to a gene: 8. Germline V CDR1 and CDR2: KGHDR, SFDVKD. CDR3 length: 14 residues. Regarding the study as a whole: T-cell numbers and diversity one year post-transplant derived largely from freshly generated T cells. At around two months after transplant, the alpha-beta T cells were reportedly derived from several hundred expanded clones that came from non-depleted graft cells.

As to this clonotype: Antigen unknown.

The specimen was PBMCs, mostly from graft donor cells, collected 360 days after TCRalphabeta/CD19-depleted stem cell transplant. The chain couples TRBV24-1 to TRBJ2-3; 14 bases align to TRBD2. The origin of this receptor is a male patient aged 2 to 10 who had a stem cell transplant for acute lymphoblastic leukemia, so the T cells may come from the graft donor. The CDR3 here is CATSEGTSGSPPYF. The CDR3 DNA reads TGTGCCACCAGTGAGGGGACTAGCGGGAGTCCGCCCTATTTT.